One and the same sample provided the 22 T cell receptor beta chains below, sequenced in a study of blood T cell repertoires in COVID-19. Here immunoSEQ multiplex PCR was the method, and the copy in TCRdb shows in-frame clones only, minus some. The profile shows some 120,000 clones, roughly 83% of them singletons. The sequenced sample consisted of peripheral blood. The receptors come from a woman aged 30 to 39 who had recovered from COVID-19.

This clone appeared a few times. V gene TRBV20-1 combines with J gene TRBJ1-2; D not certain. The CDR3 runs to 13 residues. Trimming removed 3 bases from V and 8 bases from J, with 16 bases in between. CDR1 and CDR2 (germline): DFQATT, SNEGSKA (reference sequence). The CDR3, as DNA: TGCAGTGCTAGTTCCCACGTCGATCGGGGCTACACCTTC. This gives the protein CSASSHVDRGYTF.

This clone showed up just a few times. The gene calls are TRBV4-2 and TRBJ2-1; 13 bases are a match to TRBD2. The ends lost 5 bases at V and 6 bases at J; junction bases unmatched: 4. The CDR3 extends over 15 amino acids. Germline V lookup: CDR1 LGHNA, CDR2 YNFKEQ. The CDR3 loop is CASSSGLAGSNEQFF. The CDR3 bases are TGTGCCAGCAGCTCGGGACTAGCGGGAAGCAATGAGCAGTTCTTC.

This chain connects TRBV19 to TRBJ1-4; maybe TRBD1 (6 bases). V shed 3 bases and J shed 4 bases, with 15 bases lying between them. The CDR3 totals 16 residues. Germline values: CDR1 LNHDA, CDR2 SQIVND (reference sequence). DNA of the CDR3: TGTGCCAGTAGTATTGACAGGCGGTTGCTTAATGAAAAACTGTTTTTT. Its protein is CASSIDRRLLNEKLFF.

This clone was seen more than once but under ten times. V and J are TRBV7-2 and TRBJ1-1; TRBD1 is a possible D gene (5 bases). This CDR3 region has 13 residues. V lost 5 bases and J lost 3, with 10 bases in between. The germline gives CDR1 SGHTA, CDR2 FQGNSA. CDR3 in DNA: TGTGCCAGCAGCGCCCAGGGTGACACTGAAGCTTTCTTT. This codes for CASSAQGDTEAFF.

A few counts support this clone. The rearrangement links TRBV30 to TRBJ1-5; perhaps TRBD1 as D (6 bases). In germline, CDR1 is GTSNPN, CDR2 SVGIG (reference sequence). CDR3 length: 15 residues. Trimming took off 0 bases at V and 1 base at J, with 10 bases between the two ends. CDR3 in DNA: TGTGCCTGGAGTGTACGGGGGGCCAGCAATCAGCCCCAGCATTTT. It translates to CAWSVRGASNQPQHF.

V gene TRBV7-8 combines with J gene TRBJ2-7; weak D call: TRBD1 (6 bases). Trimming cost V 2 bases and J 5 bases, with 16 bases left between them. The CDR3 has 15 residues. Germline CDR1 SGHVS, CDR2 FQNEAQ. As DNA, the CDR3 is TGTGCCAGCAGCTTAAGAAGGGGCCCAGGGGACGAGCAGTACTTC. The encoded protein is CASSLRRGPGDEQYF.

This chain joins TRBV6-1 and TRBJ1-5; D not resolved. The CDR3 sequence is 14 residues long. Germline CDR1 MNHNS, CDR2 SASEGT. The V end was cut by 3 bases, the J end by 3 bases, with 9 bases between. The CDR3 region is CASSDRDNNQPQHF. In DNA form, the CDR3 reads TGTGCCAGCAGTGACCGAGACAACAATCAGCCCCAGCATTTT.

The V call is TRBV6-5, the J call TRBJ1-1; 10 nucleotides match TRBD1. CDR3 length: 15 amino acids. The trim removed 2 bases at V and 3 bases at J, leaving 3 bases unmatched. Germline CDR1 reads MNHEY; CDR2 reads SVGAGI. The CDR3 reads CASSYETGGYTEAFF. CDR3 sequence (DNA): TGTGCCAGCAGTTACGAGACAGGGGGCTACACTGAAGCTTTCTTT.

The chain combines TRBV5-1 with TRBJ2-7; D is perhaps TRBD2 (5 bases). There are 14 residues in the CDR3. The germline V gene has CDR1 SGHRS and CDR2 YFSETQ. V was trimmed by 3 bases and J by 3 bases, leaving 13 bases between them. The chain's CDR3 is CASSSKSGNYEQYF. The CDR3 coding sequence is TGCGCCAGCAGCTCTAAATCCGGGAACTACGAGCAGTACTTC.

The count of this clone is one. The chain uses TRBV19 and TRBJ2-3; the D gene is possibly TRBD1 (5 bases). Between the trimmed V and J ends, which lost 3 bases and 2 bases, there was a span of 12 bases. Germline assignment: CDR1 LNHDA and CDR2 SQIVND (reference sequence). The CDR3 has 15 amino acids. The CDR3 here is CASSMRWGNTDTQYF. In nucleotides, the CDR3 is TGTGCCAGTAGTATGCGATGGGGCAACACAGATACGCAGTATTTT.

The table lists this clone with a count of one. The chain employs TRBV28 and TRBJ1-5, with D tentatively TRBD1 (5 bases). The CDR3 extends over 15 amino acids. Germline V lookup: CDR1 MDHEN, CDR2 SYDVKM. V was pared by 4 bases and J by 2 bases, with 12 bases between. CDR3 sequence (DNA): TGTGCCAGCAGTTCTACGACAGAAGGCAATCAGCCCCAGCATTTT. The encoded protein is CASSSTTEGNQPQHF.

This clone is a singleton in its sample. V usage is TRBV7-9 and J usage is TRBJ1-2, with unresolved D. The V gene lost 3 bases and the J gene lost 4 bases, with 18 bases spanning the gap. The CDR3 covers 16 residues. Germline CDR1 SEHNR, CDR2 FQNEAQ (reference sequence). This CDR3 is CASSLPGAYPLYGYTF. DNA of the CDR3: TGTGCCAGCAGCTTGCCGGGAGCCTACCCGCTCTATGGCTACACCTTC. The whole variable domain, remainder taken from reference TRBV7-9 and TRBJ1-2, is DTGVSQNPRHKITKRGQNVTFRCDPISEHNRLYWYRQTLGQGPEFLTYFQNEAQLEKSRLLSDRFSAERPKGSFSTLEIQRTEQGDSAMYLCASSLPGAYPLYGYTFGSGTRLTVV.

Notes on this clone: A read error may account for a junction end that differs from germline. The chain joins TRBV7-7 to TRBJ2-1, with a possible D match to TRBD2 (5 bases). Germline loops: CDR1 SSHAT, CDR2 FNYEAQ (reference sequence). The length of the CDR3 is 13 residues. This chain's CDR3 is CASSLVGGNEQFF. CDR3 DNA: TGTGCTAGCAGCTTAGTTGGCGGGAATGAGCAGTTCTTC.

CDR3 sequence (DNA): TGTGCCAGCACGGGACAGGGGGCGGTCGAGCAGTACTTC. Protein sequence: CASTGQGAVEQYF. The chain links TRBV18 to TRBJ2-7, with 12 bases fitting TRBD1. The germline V gene encodes CDR1 KGHSH and CDR2 LQKENI. V shed 8 bases, J shed 6 bases, and the junction held 5 bases outside the gene matches. The length of the CDR3 is 13 residues.

This sequence joins TRBV5-1 and TRBJ2-2; D possibly corresponds to TRBD1 (6 bases). The V end was cut by 0 bases, the J end by 3 bases, with 9 bases between. CDR1 and CDR2 (germline): SGHRS, YFSETQ. The CDR3 spans 15 residues. CDR3 sequence reads: CASSLEQGYTGELFF. CDR3 sequence (DNA): TGCGCCAGCAGCTTGGAACAGGGCTACACCGGGGAGCTGTTTTTT.

This chain connects TRBV7-9 to TRBJ2-7; D unresolved. CDR3 length: 12 amino acids. V lost 0 bases and J 6 bases, leaving 6 bases between the germline ends. Germline CDR1 and CDR2: SEHNR and FQNEAQ (reference sequence). The CDR3 loop reads CASSLASGEQYF. The DNA for the CDR3 is TGTGCCAGCAGCTTAGCCTCGGGCGAGCAGTACTTC.

In regard to this clone: Germline is not matched at one junction end, which may reflect a read error. This rearrangement joins TRBV7-7 to TRBJ1-4, with D tentatively TRBD1 (5 bases). In germline, CDR1 is SSHAT, CDR2 FNYEAQ (reference sequence). The CDR3 totals 14 residues. The CDR3 sequence is CASSPDPGNEKLFF. CDR3 in DNA: TGTGCTAGCAGCCCAGATCCAGGGAACGAAAAACTGTTTTTT.

This clone was detected only a few times. The chain employs TRBV5-1 and TRBJ2-3, with 7 positions matching TRBD2. V shed 4 bases, J shed 4 bases, and the junction held 3 bases outside the gene matches. Germline CDR1 and CDR2: SGHRS and YFSETQ. The CDR3 length is 13 residues. Here the CDR3 reads CASSATSPDTQYF. The CDR3 coding sequence is TGCGCCAGCAGCGCGACTAGCCCAGATACGCAGTATTTT.

The chain employs TRBV29-1 and TRBJ2-1; D unresolved. The CDR3 has 17 amino acids. Trimming removed 3 bases from V and 7 bases from J, with 25 bases in between. The germline gives CDR1 SQVTM, CDR2 ANQGSEA. The CDR3 here is CSVEFLGFRYSRNEQFF. The CDR3 coding sequence is TGCAGCGTTGAGTTTTTAGGATTTCGGTACTCCAGGAATGAGCAGTTCTTC.

The chain has TRBV27 and TRBJ2-2; 10 bases fit TRBD2. Trimming cost V 7 bases and J 2 bases; bases outside gene matches: 7. The CDR3 is made up of 16 amino acids. Germline V gene data show CDR1 as MNHEY and CDR2 as SMNVEV (reference sequence). The CDR3 DNA reads TGTGCCAGCACCACTAGCGGGACTCTTAACACCGGGGAGCTGTTTTTT. Protein product: CASTTSGTLNTGELFF.

The chain links TRBV5-4 to TRBJ2-7, with 8 bases matching TRBD1. The CDR3 has 14 residues. Trimming cost V 4 bases and J 5 bases; bases outside gene matches: 8. CDR1 is SGHNT, CDR2 YYREEE, per germline (reference sequence). CDR3 sequence reads: CASSKDRGVHEQYF. The CDR3 nucleotides are TGTGCCAGCAGCAAAGACAGGGGTGTACACGAGCAGTACTTC. The complete variable domain, with remaining parts taken from reference TRBV5-4 and TRBJ2-7, reads ETGVTQSPTHLIKTRGQQVTLRCSSQSGHNTVSWYQQALGQGPQFIFQYYREEENGRGNFPPRFSGLQFPNYSSELNVNALELDDSALYLCASSKDRGVHEQYFGPGTRLTVT.

The V gene is TRBV7-6, the J gene TRBJ2-3, with 12 bases fitting TRBD2. This CDR3 spans 16 amino acids. CDR1 SGHVS and CDR2 FNYEAQ come from the germline V gene. The J segment lost 2 bases and the V segment lost 3 bases, leaving 3 bases of the junction unmatched. The CDR3: CASSLRTSGTTDTQYF. CDR3 sequence (DNA): TGTGCCAGCAGCTTGCGGACTAGCGGGACCACAGATACGCAGTATTTT.